This T cell receptor (beta chain) was recovered during a study of PD-L1 blockade in urothelial cancer. The time point is: pretreatment peripheral blood. CDR1 and CDR2 from the germline V gene are SGHRS and YFSETQ. J was trimmed by 2 bases and V by 2 bases; bases with no gene match: 16. The CDR3 runs 18 residues. Added to each PCR by spiking were synthetic TCR analog templates. Libraries were prepared by immunoSEQ multiplex PCR; TCRdb keeps only in-frame clonotypes and omits some of them. Of tens of thousands of clones in the sample, less than 90% are singletons; the top ten hold 9.2%. The sequences come from PBMCs, collected around atezolizumab (anti-PD-L1) treatment. The V call is TRBV5-1, the J call TRBJ2-7, with TRBD2 matching over 7 bases. The clonotype was recovered from a woman in her 70s with urothelial cancer. Here the CDR3 DNA reads TGCGCCAGCAGCTTTGGGCTAGCGGTCGAGCTGACTCCCTACGAGCAGTACTTC. Translated, it gives CASSFGLAVELTPYEQYF.